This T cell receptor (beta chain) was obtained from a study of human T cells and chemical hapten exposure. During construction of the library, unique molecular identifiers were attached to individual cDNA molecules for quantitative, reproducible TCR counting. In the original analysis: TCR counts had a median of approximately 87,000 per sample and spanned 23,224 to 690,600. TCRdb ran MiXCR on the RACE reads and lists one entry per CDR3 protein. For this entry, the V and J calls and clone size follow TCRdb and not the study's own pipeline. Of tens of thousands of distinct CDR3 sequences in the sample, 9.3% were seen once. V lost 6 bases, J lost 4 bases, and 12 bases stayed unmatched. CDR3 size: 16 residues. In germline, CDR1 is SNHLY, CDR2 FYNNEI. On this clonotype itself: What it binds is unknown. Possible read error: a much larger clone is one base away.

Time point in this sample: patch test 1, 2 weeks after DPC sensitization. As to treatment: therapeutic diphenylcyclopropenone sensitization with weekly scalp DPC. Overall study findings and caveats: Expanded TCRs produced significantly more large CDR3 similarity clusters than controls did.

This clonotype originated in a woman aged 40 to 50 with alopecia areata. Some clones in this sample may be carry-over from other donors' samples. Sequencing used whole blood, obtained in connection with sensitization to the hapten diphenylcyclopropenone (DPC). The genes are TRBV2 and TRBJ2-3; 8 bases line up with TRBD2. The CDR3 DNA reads TGTGCCAGCAGACCGGGACTAGTGGGGGGGCCAGATACGCAGTATTTT. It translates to CASRPGLVGGPDTQYF.